What follows are 23 T cell receptor beta chains derived from one specimen sequenced in a study of cytomegalovirus exposure and HLA in healthy donors. Primers: 60 Vbeta forward and 13 Jbeta reverse. The data were produced by immunoSEQ multiplex PCR, yet TCRdb's version contains in-frame clones alone and is incomplete. The data show 170,000 or so clones, with around 77% seen just once and more than 2% held by the top ten. The source material was PBMCs. The source of these receptors is a man aged 60 to 69 in good health and CMV-seronegative.

The chain links TRBV11-2 to TRBJ1-1; D may be TRBD1 (5 bases). The germline gives CDR1 SGHAT, CDR2 FQNNGV. Trimming shortened V by 10 bases and J by 2 bases, and 11 bases separated the two germline ends. This CDR3 contains 12 residues. The CDR3 DNA is TGTGCCACCCGGACACCCAACACTGAAGCTTTCTTT. Translating it yields CATRTPNTEAFF. The full variable domain, its missing parts supplied by reference TRBV11-2 and TRBJ1-1, is EAGVAQSPRYKIIEKRQSVAFWCNPISGHATLYWYQQILGQGPKLLIQFQNNGVVDDSQLPKDRFSAERLKGVDSTLKIQPAKLEDSAVYLCATRTPNTEAFFGQGTRLTVV.

DNA for the CDR3: TGCGCCAGCAGCTCCACTAGCGGGGGATACACCGGGGAGCTGTTTTTT. Its protein product is CASSSTSGGYTGELFF. The chain links TRBV5-1 to TRBJ2-2, with 11 nucleotides matching TRBD2. The V segment lost 3 bases and the J segment 3 bases; nucleotides outside the gene matches: 4. There are 16 residues in the CDR3. Germline-derived CDR1 and CDR2 are SGHRS and YFSETQ. Drawing the rest from reference TRBV5-1 and TRBJ2-2, the complete variable domain is KAGVTQTPRYLIKTRGQQVTLSCSPISGHRSVSWYQQTPGQGLQFLFEYFSETQRNKGNFPGRFSGRQFSNSRSEMNVSTLELGDSALYLCASSSTSGGYTGELFFGEGSRLTVL.

The gene calls are TRBV6-1 and TRBJ1-6, with 7 bases identical to TRBD1. Trimming at V came to 6 bases and at J to 10 bases, leaving 12 bases not matched to a gene. From germline, CDR1 is MNHNS and CDR2 SASEGT. The CDR3 extends over 15 amino acids. CDR3 DNA: TGTGCCAGCAGAGGAGGGACAGTATCAGGCTCACCCCTCCACTTT. Its protein is CASRGGTVSGSPLHF.

This chain connects TRBV11-2 to TRBJ2-3, with D perhaps TRBD1 (6 bases). Germline-derived CDR1 and CDR2 are SGHAT and FQNNGV. Trimming removed 5 bases from V and 6 bases from J, with 18 bases in between. The CDR3 extends over 15 amino acids. CDR3 bases: TGTGCCAGCAGCCTCGCTTGGGGGCTCAGCGATACGCAGTATTTT. Encoded protein: CASSLAWGLSDTQYF. The full variable domain, in which reference TRBV11-2 and TRBJ2-3 provide the parts outside the CDR3, is EAGVAQSPRYKIIEKRQSVAFWCNPISGHATLYWYQQILGQGPKLLIQFQNNGVVDDSQLPKDRFSAERLKGVDSTLKIQPAKLEDSAVYLCASSLAWGLSDTQYFGPGTRLTVL.

This chain links TRBV30 with TRBJ1-3; no firm D call. CDR1 is GTSNPN and CDR2 is SVGIG in the germline V gene (reference sequence). The CDR3 covers 14 residues. The V gene lost 0 bases and the J gene lost 3 bases, with 9 bases spanning the gap. The CDR3 nucleotides read TGTGCCTGGAGTGTGGGGAGGGATGGAAACACCATATATTTT. As protein: CAWSVGRDGNTIYF.

The V gene is TRBV6-5, the J gene TRBJ1-1; the D gene is possibly TRBD1 (6 bases). The CDR3 loop spans 13 amino acids. CDR1 is MNHEY, CDR2 SVGAGI, per germline. The V end was cut by 4 bases, the J end by 11 bases, with 17 bases between. This chain's CDR3 is CASSSRPTGWAFF. CDR3 DNA: TGTGCCAGCAGTTCCCGACCGACAGGTTGGGCTTTCTTT.

This chain uses TRBV7-9 with TRBJ2-1; 14 bases match TRBD2. In germline, CDR1 is SEHNR, CDR2 FQNEAQ (reference sequence). The CDR3 totals 13 residues. The V and J ends lost 6 bases and 9 bases, in that order; junction bases with no gene match: 1. The CDR3: CASRTSGGGEQFF. The CDR3 DNA is TGTGCCAGCAGGACTAGCGGGGGGGGTGAGCAGTTCTTC.

The V call is TRBV6-5, the J call TRBJ2-7; D possibly corresponds to TRBD1 (5 bases). This CDR3 has 14 residues. Germline CDR1 and CDR2: MNHEY and SVGAGI. Trimming stripped 6 bases from V and 4 bases from J, with 16 bases between. CDR3 sequence (DNA): TGTGCCAGCAGCAGGAGCCCGACAGATTACGAGCAGTACTTC. It translates to CASSRSPTDYEQYF.

The chain uses TRBV19 and TRBJ2-7, with D maybe TRBD1 (6 bases). The V end was cut by 6 bases, the J end by 3 bases, with 12 bases between. Germline CDR1 is LNHDA and CDR2 is SQIVND (reference sequence). This CDR3 has 13 residues. CDR3 DNA: TGTGCCAGTAGCAGACAGGCCAACTACGAGCAGTACTTC. It encodes CASSRQANYEQYF.

The J gene is TRBJ2-7, the V gene TRBV7-3; D is uncertain. Germline V gives CDR1 SGHTA, CDR2 FQGTGA. Trimming left V 1 base short and J 7 bases short, with 11 bases between. The CDR3 is 13 residues long. The CDR3 DNA reads as TGTGCCAGCAGCTTAAATTTTTTTAGTGAGCAGTACTTC. Translated, it gives CASSLNFFSEQYF.

This clone showed up just a few times. The chain uses TRBV7-9 and TRBJ2-5; 13 bases align to TRBD2. V lost 8 bases to trimming and J lost 3 bases; unmatched junction nucleotides: 18. The CDR3 has 19 amino acids. CDR1 SEHNR and CDR2 FQNEAQ come from the germline V gene (reference sequence). The CDR3 region is CASSSRAPTSGRAEETQYF. CDR3 bases: TGTGCCAGCTCCAGCCGGGCCCCTACTAGCGGGAGGGCCGAAGAGACCCAGTACTTC.

The CDR3 sequence is CAISRLAGGQGFRHEQFF. In nucleotides, the CDR3 is TGTGCCATCAGTCGGCTAGCGGGGGGGCAAGGATTTCGCCATGAGCAGTTCTTC. The chain has TRBV10-3 and TRBJ2-1, with 12 bases matching TRBD2. After removal of 5 bases from V and 8 bases from J, the junction contained 16 bases not matched to a gene. Per the germline V gene, CDR1 is ENHRY and CDR2 is SYGVKD. CDR3 size: 18 residues.

V is TRBV6-5 and J is TRBJ2-1; tentatively, D is TRBD1 (5 bases). Germline CDR1 MNHEY, CDR2 SVGAGI. Trimming removed 4 bases from V and 7 bases from J, with 17 bases in between. The CDR3 contains 15 residues. CDR3 sequence (DNA): TGTGCCAGCAGTTCTACTCTGCCAGGGCGGAATGAGCAGTTCTTC. Its protein is CASSSTLPGRNEQFF.

CDR3 protein: CASKGQGYTIYF. CDR3 DNA sequence: TGTGCCAGCAAGGGTCAGGGATACACCATATATTTT. V usage is TRBV25-1 and J usage is TRBJ1-3; maybe TRBD1 (5 bases). V shed 7 bases and J shed 8 bases, with 12 bases lying between them. This CDR3 contains 12 residues. Per germline, CDR1 MGHDK and CDR2 SYGVNS.

V and J are TRBV5-4 and TRBJ2-5; 10 bases are a match to TRBD2. From germline, CDR1 is SGHNT and CDR2 YYREEE (reference sequence). Trimming cost V 3 bases and J 2 bases; bases outside gene matches: 4. There are 15 residues in the CDR3. The CDR3 loop reads CASSWGTSEQETQYF. For the CDR3, the DNA is TGTGCCAGCAGCTGGGGGACTAGCGAGCAAGAGACCCAGTACTTC. Drawing the rest from reference TRBV5-4 and TRBJ2-5, the complete variable domain is ETGVTQSPTHLIKTRGQQVTLRCSSQSGHNTVSWYQQALGQGPQFIFQYYREEENGRGNFPPRFSGLQFPNYSSELNVNALELDDSALYLCASSWGTSEQETQYFGPGTRLLVL.

V and J are TRBV27 and TRBJ1-5, with 9 bases identical to TRBD1. Trimming took 0 bases from V and 7 from J; bases not matched to a gene: 10. This CDR3 contains 17 residues. Per germline, CDR1 MNHEY and CDR2 SMNVEV (reference sequence). CDR3 nucleotides: TGTGCCAGCAGTTTATCGAAAGGACAGGGGCTAGAACAGCCCCAGCATTTT. Translated, it gives CASSLSKGQGLEQPQHF.

The chain couples TRBV19 to TRBJ1-1; 7 nucleotides agree with TRBD1. Trimming cost V 6 bases and J 7 bases; bases outside gene matches: 8. Germline V gives CDR1 LNHDA, CDR2 SQIVND (reference sequence). The CDR3 runs to 13 residues. The CDR3 nucleotides read TGTGCCAGTAGGAGAGACAGGGAGTGTGAAGCTTTCTTT. It translates to CASRRDRECEAFF.

The chain joins TRBV2 to TRBJ1-1; D gene uncertain. The V and J ends lost 3 bases and 1 base respectively, with 9 bases between them. The germline gives CDR1 SNHLY, CDR2 FYNNEI. The CDR3 is 14 amino acids. This CDR3 reads CASSDWTSNTEAFF. The DNA for the CDR3 is TGTGCCAGCAGTGATTGGACTTCGAACACTGAAGCTTTCTTT.

The CDR3 DNA is TGTGCCAGCAGATACAGGGAAACATCTGGTGAAGCTTTCTTT. Protein sequence: CASRYRETSGEAFF. The J gene is TRBJ1-1, the V gene TRBV6-4, with a possible D match to TRBD1 (6 bases). Trimming stripped 6 bases from V and 7 bases from J, with 18 bases between. Germline V lookup: CDR1 MRHNA, CDR2 SNTAGT. CDR3 length: 14 residues.

In its sample, this clone was seen a few times. This specimen includes other DNA sequences encoding the same CDR3. V is TRBV5-1 and J is TRBJ1-2; 12 bases map to TRBD1. The CDR3 covers 14 residues. Looked up from germline, CDR1 is SGHRS and CDR2 is YFSETQ. The junction had 2 bases not matched to a gene; V was cut back by 0 bases and J by 8 bases. The CDR3 here is CASSLAGTGGGYTF. The CDR3 DNA sequence: TGCGCCAGCAGCTTGGCCGGGACAGGGGGCGGCTACACCTTC. Using reference TRBV5-1 and TRBJ1-2 for the parts outside the CDR3, the full variable domain is KAGVTQTPRYLIKTRGQQVTLSCSPISGHRSVSWYQQTPGQGLQFLFEYFSETQRNKGNFPGRFSGRQFSNSRSEMNVSTLELGDSALYLCASSLAGTGGGYTFGSGTRLTVV.

The chain carries TRBV10-1 and TRBJ2-5; TRBD1 matches at 8 bases. The germline gives CDR1 WNHNN, CDR2 SYGVQD (reference sequence). The CDR3 consists of 15 residues. Unmatched junction bases numbered 7, after V lost 3 bases and J lost 4 bases. Here the CDR3 DNA reads TGCGCCAGCAGTGACCTCGGACAGGGAACAGAGACCCAGTACTTC. This sequence encodes CASSDLGQGTETQYF.

This clone was observed a few times. The chain couples TRBV6-1 to TRBJ2-7; D may be TRBD1 (5 bases). The CDR3 sequence is 13 residues long. Germline-derived CDR1 and CDR2 are MNHNS and SASEGT. The V end was cut by 6 bases, the J end by 2 bases, with 11 bases between. Here the CDR3 DNA reads TGTGCCAGCAGCAGGGATACGGCCTACGAGCAGTACTTC. Translating it yields CASSRDTAYEQYF.

This sequence joins TRBV7-9 and TRBJ1-5; D is possibly TRBD1 (5 bases). The V gene's germline CDR1 is SEHNR and CDR2 FQNEAQ (reference sequence). Trimming shortened V by 1 base and J by 5 bases, and 6 bases separated the two germline ends. The CDR3 sequence is 13 residues long. For the CDR3, the DNA is TGTGCCAGCAGCTTAGGGGGGGATCAGCCCCAGCATTTT. Its translation: CASSLGGDQPQHF.